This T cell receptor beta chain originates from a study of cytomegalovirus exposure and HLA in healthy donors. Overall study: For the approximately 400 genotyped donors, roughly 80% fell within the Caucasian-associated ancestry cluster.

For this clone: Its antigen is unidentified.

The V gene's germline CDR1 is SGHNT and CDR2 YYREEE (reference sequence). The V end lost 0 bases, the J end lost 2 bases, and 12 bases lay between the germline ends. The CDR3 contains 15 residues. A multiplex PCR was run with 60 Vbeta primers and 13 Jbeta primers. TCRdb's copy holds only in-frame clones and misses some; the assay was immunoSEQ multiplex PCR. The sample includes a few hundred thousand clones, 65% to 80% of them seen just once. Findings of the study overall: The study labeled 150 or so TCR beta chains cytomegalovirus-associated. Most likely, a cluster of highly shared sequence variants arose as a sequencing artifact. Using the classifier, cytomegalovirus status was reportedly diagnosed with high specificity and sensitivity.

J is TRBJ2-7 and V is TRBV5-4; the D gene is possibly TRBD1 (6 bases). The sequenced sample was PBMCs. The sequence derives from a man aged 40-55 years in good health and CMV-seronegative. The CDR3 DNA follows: TGTGCCAGCAGCTTGGTGGCAGGGACAACCTACGAGCAGTACTTC. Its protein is CASSLVAGTTYEQYF. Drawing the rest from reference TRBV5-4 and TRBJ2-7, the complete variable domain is ETGVTQSPTHLIKTRGQQVTLRCSSQSGHNTVSWYQQALGQGPQFIFQYYREEENGRGNFPPRFSGLQFPNYSSELNVNALELDDSALYLCASSLVAGTTYEQYFGPGTRLTVT.